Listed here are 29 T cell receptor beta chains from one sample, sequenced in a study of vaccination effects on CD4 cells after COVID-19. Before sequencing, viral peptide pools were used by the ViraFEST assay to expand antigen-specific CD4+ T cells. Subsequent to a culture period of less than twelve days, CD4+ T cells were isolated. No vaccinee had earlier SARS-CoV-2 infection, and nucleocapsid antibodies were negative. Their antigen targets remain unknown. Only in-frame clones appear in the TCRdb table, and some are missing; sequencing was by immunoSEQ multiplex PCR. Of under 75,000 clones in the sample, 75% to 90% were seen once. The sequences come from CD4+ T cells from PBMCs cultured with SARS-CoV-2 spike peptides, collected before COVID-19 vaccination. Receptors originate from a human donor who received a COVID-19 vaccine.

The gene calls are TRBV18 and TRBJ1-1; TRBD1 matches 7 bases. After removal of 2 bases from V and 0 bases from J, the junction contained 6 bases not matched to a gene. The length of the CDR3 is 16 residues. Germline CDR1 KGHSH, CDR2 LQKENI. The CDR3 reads CASSPRQGLMNTEAFF. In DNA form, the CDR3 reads TGTGCCAGCTCACCAAGACAGGGACTAATGAACACTGAAGCTTTCTTT.

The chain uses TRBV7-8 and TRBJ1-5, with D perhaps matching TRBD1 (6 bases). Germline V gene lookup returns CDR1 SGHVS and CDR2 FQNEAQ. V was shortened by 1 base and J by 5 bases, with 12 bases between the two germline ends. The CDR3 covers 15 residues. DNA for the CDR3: TGTGCCAGCAGCTTAGGGGCAGGGGTCGATCAGCCCCAGCATTTT. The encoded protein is CASSLGAGVDQPQHF.

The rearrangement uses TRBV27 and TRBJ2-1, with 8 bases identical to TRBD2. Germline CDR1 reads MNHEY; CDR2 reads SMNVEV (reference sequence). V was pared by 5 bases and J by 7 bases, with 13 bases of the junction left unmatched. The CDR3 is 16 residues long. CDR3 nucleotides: TGTGCCAGCAGTCCTAGTATAGCGGGGAGGCGGAATGAGCAGTTCTTC. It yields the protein CASSPSIAGRRNEQFF.

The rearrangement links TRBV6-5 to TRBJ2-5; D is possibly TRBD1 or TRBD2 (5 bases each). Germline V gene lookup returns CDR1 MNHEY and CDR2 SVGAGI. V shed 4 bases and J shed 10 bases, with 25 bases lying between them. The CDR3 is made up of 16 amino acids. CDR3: CASSSPGPPAGHNQYF. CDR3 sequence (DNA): TGTGCCAGCAGTTCCCCGGGACCGCCGGCGGGCCACAACCAGTACTTC.

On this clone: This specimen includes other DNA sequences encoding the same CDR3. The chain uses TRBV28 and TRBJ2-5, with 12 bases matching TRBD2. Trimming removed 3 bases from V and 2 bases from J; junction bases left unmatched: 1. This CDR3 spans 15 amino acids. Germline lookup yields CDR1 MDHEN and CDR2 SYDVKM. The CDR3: CASSLTSGGQETQYF. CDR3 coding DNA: TGTGCCAGCAGTTTGACTAGCGGGGGACAAGAGACCCAGTACTTC.

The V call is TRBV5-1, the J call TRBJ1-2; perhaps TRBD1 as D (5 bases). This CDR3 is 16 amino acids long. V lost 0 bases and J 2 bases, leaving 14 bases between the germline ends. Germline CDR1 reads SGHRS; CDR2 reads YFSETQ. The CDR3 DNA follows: TGCGCCAGCAGCTTGGGGCCCCAGGGACCAAACTATGGCTACACCTTC. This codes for CASSLGPQGPNYGYTF.

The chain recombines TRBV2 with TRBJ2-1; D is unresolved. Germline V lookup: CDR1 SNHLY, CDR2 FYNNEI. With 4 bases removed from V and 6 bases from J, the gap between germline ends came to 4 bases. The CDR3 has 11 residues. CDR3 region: CASSGVNEQFF. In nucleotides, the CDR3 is TGTGCCAGCAGTGGGGTCAATGAGCAGTTCTTC.

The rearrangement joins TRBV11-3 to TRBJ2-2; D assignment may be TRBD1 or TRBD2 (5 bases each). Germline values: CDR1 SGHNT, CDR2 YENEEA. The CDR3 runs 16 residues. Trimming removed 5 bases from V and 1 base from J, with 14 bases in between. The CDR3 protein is CASSPSGGMNTGELFF. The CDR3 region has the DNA TGTGCCAGCAGCCCTAGTGGGGGAATGAACACCGGGGAGCTGTTTTTT.

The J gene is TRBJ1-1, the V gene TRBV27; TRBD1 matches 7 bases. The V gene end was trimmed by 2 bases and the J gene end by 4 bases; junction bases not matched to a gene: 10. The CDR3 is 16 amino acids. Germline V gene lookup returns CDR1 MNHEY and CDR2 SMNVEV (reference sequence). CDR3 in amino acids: CASSLTTTGAATEAFF. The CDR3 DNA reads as TGTGCCAGCAGTTTAACAACCACAGGGGCGGCCACTGAAGCTTTCTTT.

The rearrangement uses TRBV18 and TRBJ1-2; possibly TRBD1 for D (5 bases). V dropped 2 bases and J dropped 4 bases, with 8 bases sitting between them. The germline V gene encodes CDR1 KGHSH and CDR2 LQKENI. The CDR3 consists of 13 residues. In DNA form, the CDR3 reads TGTGCCAGCTCACCAACAGGACCCTATGGCTACACCTTC. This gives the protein CASSPTGPYGYTF.

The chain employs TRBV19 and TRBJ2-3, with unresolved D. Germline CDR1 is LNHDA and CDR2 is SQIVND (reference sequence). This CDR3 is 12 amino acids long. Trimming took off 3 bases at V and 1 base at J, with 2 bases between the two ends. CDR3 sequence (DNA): TGTGCCAGTAGTATGGGCACAGATACGCAGTATTTT. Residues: CASSMGTDTQYF.

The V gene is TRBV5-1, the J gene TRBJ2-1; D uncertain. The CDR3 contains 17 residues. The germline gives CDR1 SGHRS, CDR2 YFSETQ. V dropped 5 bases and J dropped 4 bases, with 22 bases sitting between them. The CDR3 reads CASREIPLARVYNEQFF. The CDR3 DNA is TGCGCCAGCAGGGAGATACCCTTGGCTCGGGTTTACAATGAGCAGTTCTTC.

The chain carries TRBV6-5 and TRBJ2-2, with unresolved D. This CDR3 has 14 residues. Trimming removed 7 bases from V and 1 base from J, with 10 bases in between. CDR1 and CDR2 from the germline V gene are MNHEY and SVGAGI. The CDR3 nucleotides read TGTGCCAGCAAAGGAACACTGAACACCGGGGAGCTGTTTTTT. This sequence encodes CASKGTLNTGELFF.

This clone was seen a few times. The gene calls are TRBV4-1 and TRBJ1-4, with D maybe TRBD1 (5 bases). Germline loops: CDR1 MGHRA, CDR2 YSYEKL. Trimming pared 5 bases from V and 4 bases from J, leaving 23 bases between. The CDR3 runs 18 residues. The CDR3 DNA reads TGCGCCAGCAGCAAGAGGATCCCCGAGGGGCCAAGTAATGAAAAACTGTTTTTT. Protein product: CASSKRIPEGPSNEKLFF.

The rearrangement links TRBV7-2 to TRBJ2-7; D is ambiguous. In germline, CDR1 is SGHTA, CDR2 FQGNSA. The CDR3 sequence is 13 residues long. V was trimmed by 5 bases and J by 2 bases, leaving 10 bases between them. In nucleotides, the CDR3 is TGTGCCAGCAGCGCCCAATACACCTACGAGCAGTACGTC. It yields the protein CASSAQYTYEQYV.

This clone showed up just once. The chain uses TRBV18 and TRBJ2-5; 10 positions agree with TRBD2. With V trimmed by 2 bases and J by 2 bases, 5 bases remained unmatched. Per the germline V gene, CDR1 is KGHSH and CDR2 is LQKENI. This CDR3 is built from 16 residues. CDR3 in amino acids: CASSPVSSGGQETQYF. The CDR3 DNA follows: TGTGCCAGCTCACCAGTGTCTAGCGGGGGACAAGAGACCCAGTACTTC. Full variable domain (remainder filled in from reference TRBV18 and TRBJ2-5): NAGVMQNPRHLVRRRGQEARLRCSPMKGHSHVYWYRQLPEEGLKFMVYLQKENIIDESGMPKERFSAEFPKEGPSILRIQQVVRGDSAAYFCASSPVSSGGQETQYFGPGTRLLVL.

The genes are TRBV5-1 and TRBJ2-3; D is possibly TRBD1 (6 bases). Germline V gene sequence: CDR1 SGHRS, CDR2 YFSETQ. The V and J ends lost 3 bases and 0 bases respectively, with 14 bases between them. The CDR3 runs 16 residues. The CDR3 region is CASSSTGFGSTDTQYF. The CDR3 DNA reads TGCGCCAGCAGCTCAACAGGGTTCGGGAGCACAGATACGCAGTATTTT.

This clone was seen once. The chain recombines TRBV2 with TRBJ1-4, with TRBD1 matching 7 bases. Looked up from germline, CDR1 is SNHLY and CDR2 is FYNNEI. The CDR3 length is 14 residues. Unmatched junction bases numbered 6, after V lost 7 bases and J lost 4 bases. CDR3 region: CASKGTVYNEKLFF. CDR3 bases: TGTGCCAGCAAAGGGACAGTATATAATGAAAAACTGTTTTTT.

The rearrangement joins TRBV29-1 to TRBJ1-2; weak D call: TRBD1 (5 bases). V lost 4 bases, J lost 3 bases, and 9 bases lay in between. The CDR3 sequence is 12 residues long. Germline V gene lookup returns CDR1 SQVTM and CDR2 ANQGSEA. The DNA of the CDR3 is TGCAGCGTTGGGGGGGAAGACTATGGCTACACCTTC. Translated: CSVGGEDYGYTF.

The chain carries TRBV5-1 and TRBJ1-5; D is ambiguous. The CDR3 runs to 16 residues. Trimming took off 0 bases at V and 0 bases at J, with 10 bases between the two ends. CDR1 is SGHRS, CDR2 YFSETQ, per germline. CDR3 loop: CASSLEGGLSNQPQHF. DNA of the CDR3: TGCGCCAGCAGCTTGGAAGGTGGGCTTAGCAATCAGCCCCAGCATTTT. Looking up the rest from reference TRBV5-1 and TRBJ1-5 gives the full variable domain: KAGVTQTPRYLIKTRGQQVTLSCSPISGHRSVSWYQQTPGQGLQFLFEYFSETQRNKGNFPGRFSGRQFSNSRSEMNVSTLELGDSALYLCASSLEGGLSNQPQHFGDGTRLSIL.

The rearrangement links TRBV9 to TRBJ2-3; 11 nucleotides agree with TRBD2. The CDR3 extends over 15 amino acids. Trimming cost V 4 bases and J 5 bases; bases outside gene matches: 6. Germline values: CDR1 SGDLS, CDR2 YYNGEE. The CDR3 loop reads CASSLGTSGLDTQYF. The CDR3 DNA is TGTGCCAGCAGCTTAGGGACTAGCGGATTAGATACGCAGTATTTT.

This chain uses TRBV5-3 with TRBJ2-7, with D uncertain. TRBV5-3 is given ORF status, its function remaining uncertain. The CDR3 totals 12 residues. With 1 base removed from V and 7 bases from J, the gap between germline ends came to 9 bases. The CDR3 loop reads CARSLYDLEQYV. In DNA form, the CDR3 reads TGTGCCAGAAGCTTGTACGATTTAGAGCAGTACGTC.

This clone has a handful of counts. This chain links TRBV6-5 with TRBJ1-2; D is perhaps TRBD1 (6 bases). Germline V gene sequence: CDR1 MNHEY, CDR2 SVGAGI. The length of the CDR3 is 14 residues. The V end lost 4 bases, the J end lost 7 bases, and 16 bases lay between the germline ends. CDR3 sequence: CASSSPSGHLGYTF. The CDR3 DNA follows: TGTGCCAGCAGTTCTCCGTCGGGACATCTTGGCTACACCTTC.

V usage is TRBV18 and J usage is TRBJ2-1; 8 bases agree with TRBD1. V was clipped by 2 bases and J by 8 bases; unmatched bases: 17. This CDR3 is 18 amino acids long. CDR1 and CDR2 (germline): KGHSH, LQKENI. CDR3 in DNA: TGTGCCAGCTCACCAAATTTTTCACGGGACAGGAATCCCCATGAGCAGTTCTTC. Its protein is CASSPNFSRDRNPHEQFF.

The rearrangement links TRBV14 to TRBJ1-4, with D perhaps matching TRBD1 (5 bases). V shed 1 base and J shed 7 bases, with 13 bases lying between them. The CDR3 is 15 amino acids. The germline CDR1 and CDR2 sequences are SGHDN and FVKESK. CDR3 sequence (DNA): TGTGCCAGCAGCCAAGCGGGACTCTGGGGTGAAAAACTGTTTTTT. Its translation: CASSQAGLWGEKLFF. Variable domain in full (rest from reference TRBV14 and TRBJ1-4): EAGVTQFPSHSVIEKGQTVTLRCDPISGHDNLYWYRRVMGKEIKFLLHFVKESKQDESGMPNNRFLAERTGGTYSTLKVQPAELEDSGVYFCASSQAGLWGEKLFFGSGTQLSVL.

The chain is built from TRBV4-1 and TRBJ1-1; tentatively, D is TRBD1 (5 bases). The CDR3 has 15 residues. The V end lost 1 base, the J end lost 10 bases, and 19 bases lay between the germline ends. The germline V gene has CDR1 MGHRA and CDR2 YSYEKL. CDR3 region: CASSQVIGKGLLAFF. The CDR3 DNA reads TGCGCCAGCAGCCAAGTAATCGGAAAGGGGCTTCTAGCTTTCTTT.

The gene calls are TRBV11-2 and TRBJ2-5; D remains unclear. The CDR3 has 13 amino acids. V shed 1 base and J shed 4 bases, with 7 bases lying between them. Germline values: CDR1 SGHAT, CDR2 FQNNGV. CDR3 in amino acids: CASSLGLPETQYF. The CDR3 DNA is TGTGCCAGCAGCTTAGGATTACCAGAGACCCAGTACTTC.

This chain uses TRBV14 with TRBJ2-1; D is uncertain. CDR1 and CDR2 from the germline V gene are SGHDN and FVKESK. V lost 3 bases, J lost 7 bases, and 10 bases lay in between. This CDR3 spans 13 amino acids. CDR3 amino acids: CASSQRSSNEQFF. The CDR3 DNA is TGTGCCAGCAGCCAGAGATCCTCTAATGAGCAGTTCTTC. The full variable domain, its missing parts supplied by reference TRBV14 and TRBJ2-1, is EAGVTQFPSHSVIEKGQTVTLRCDPISGHDNLYWYRRVMGKEIKFLLHFVKESKQDESGMPNNRFLAERTGGTYSTLKVQPAELEDSGVYFCASSQRSSNEQFFGPGTRLTVL.

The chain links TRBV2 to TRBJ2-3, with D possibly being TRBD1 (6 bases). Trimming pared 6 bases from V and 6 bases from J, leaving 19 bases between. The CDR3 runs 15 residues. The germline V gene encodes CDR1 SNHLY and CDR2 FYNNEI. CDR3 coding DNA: TGTGCCAGCAGCTCGGACAGAGGGGGACCGGATACGCAGTATTTT. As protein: CASSSDRGGPDTQYF.